The 25 T cell receptor beta chains below were found in one sample sequenced in a study of blood T cells in healthy people across ages. With a J-beta primer mix and a sample-barcoded 5' primer, a second PCR ran about 6 to 11 cycles. MiXCR was run by TCRdb on the 5' RACE reads, yielding one entry per CDR3 protein. The sample has roughly 800,000 distinct CDR3 sequences; roughly 25% are singletons. These sequences were also reported in another study, on T cells of mothers and their children.

Sequencing input: blood. These receptors were taken from a boy younger than 18 in good health.

This clonotype was seen a handful of times. The chain combines TRBV29-1 with TRBJ2-7; possible D gene TRBD2, 5 bases. The V end lost 4 bases, the J end lost 3 bases, and 10 bases lay between the germline ends. Germline assignment: CDR1 SQVTM and CDR2 ANQGSEA. The CDR3 sequence is 12 residues long. Written as DNA, the CDR3 is TGCAGCGTTGTTAGCGTGGGCTACGAGCAGTACTTC. This codes for CSVVSVGYEQYF.

This clonotype was detected a few times. This sequence joins TRBV7-9 and TRBJ2-1; 8 nucleotides match TRBD2. Trimming took 3 bases from V and 6 from J; bases not matched to a gene: 16. The germline V gene encodes CDR1 SEHNR and CDR2 FQNEAQ (reference sequence). The CDR3 extends over 18 amino acids. The CDR3 DNA sequence: TGTGCCAGCAGCTTGCCCCCCCCATCGACTAGCGACCCCAATGAGCAGTTCTTC. It yields the protein CASSLPPPSTSDPNEQFF.

A few counts support this clonotype. At one boundary the junction diverges from the germline segment, which might be a read error. This chain joins TRBV29-1 and TRBJ2-5; TRBD1 is a possible D gene (6 bases). Germline loops: CDR1 SQVTM, CDR2 ANQGSEA. The CDR3 sequence is 13 residues long. The CDR3 sequence: CSAESQGQETQYF. The CDR3 DNA is TGCAGCGCTGAATCCCAGGGGCAAGAGACCCAGTACTTC.

This chain joins TRBV4-2 and TRBJ2-3; 7 nucleotides match TRBD2. CDR1 LGHNA and CDR2 YNFKEQ come from the germline V gene. J was trimmed by 4 bases and V by 0 bases; bases with no gene match: 13. This CDR3 is built from 18 residues. The CDR3: CASSQEKEGGSWADTQYF. In DNA form, the CDR3 reads TGTGCCAGCAGCCAAGAGAAAGAGGGCGGGAGCTGGGCAGATACGCAGTATTTT.

With regard to this clonotype: At one boundary the junction diverges from the germline segment, which might be a read error. This rearrangement joins TRBV6-1 to TRBJ1-1; a weak D match, TRBD1 (5 bases). Germline values: CDR1 MNHNS, CDR2 SASEGT. The CDR3 totals 15 residues. The CDR3 reads CASRFQGEGNTEAFF. The DNA for the CDR3 is TGTGCCAGCAGATTCCAAGGGGAGGGTAACACTGAAGCCTTCTTT.

The table lists this clonotype with a few counts. V gene TRBV5-1 combines with J gene TRBJ2-5, with D hard to call. Germline V gene sequence: CDR1 SGHRS, CDR2 YFSETQ. The CDR3 sequence is 14 residues long. V was trimmed by 4 bases and J by 5 bases, leaving 15 bases between them. CDR3 sequence (DNA): TGCGCCAGCAGCCCAATCTGGTCCCGGGAGACCCAGTACTTC. Protein product: CASSPIWSRETQYF.

The chain joins TRBV12-3 or TRBV12-4 to TRBJ1-1; no definite D call. The CDR3 has 13 residues. Trimming took 1 base from V and 7 from J, leaving 10 bases between them. CDR3 sequence (DNA): TGTGCCAGCAGTTTAGGGCCTGGGAATGAAGCTTTCTTT. Its translation is CASSLGPGNEAFF.

A note on this clonotype: At one of its ends the junction is not consistent with the germline gene, which may arise from a read error. The gene calls are TRBV7-2 and TRBJ1-2, with 10 nucleotides matching TRBD1. The V gene's germline CDR1 is SGHTA and CDR2 FQGNSA. CDR3 length: 14 residues. CDR3 DNA: TGTGACAGCAGACCAACCGGACAGGGGGGTGGCTACACCTTC. It is translated as CDSRPTGQGGGYTF.

In this sample, this clonotype turned up a few times. Here the CDR3 reads CASINTGSKNIQYF. The CDR3 region has the DNA TGTGCCAGCATCAACACCGGTAGCAAAAACATTCAGTACTTC. The chain links TRBV6-1 to TRBJ2-4; no clear D. CDR1 and CDR2 from the germline V gene are MNHNS and SASEGT. Trimming stripped 7 bases from V and 3 bases from J, with 13 bases between. This CDR3 region has 14 residues.

The J gene is TRBJ2-7, the V gene TRBV29-1; 10 nucleotides line up with TRBD1. The CDR3 covers 13 residues. V was clipped by 5 bases and J by 3 bases; unmatched bases: 4. The germline V gene has CDR1 SQVTM and CDR2 ANQGSEA. CDR3 loop: CSVLRTGGYEQYF. The CDR3 region has the DNA TGCAGCGTTTTAAGGACAGGGGGCTACGAGCAGTACTTC.

The chain joins TRBV3-1 to TRBJ2-1; D is possibly TRBD1 or TRBD2 (5 bases each). The CDR3 spans 15 residues. Trimming removed 2 bases at V and 1 base at J, with 9 bases between. Germline V gene sequence: CDR1 LGHDT, CDR2 YNNKEL (reference sequence). The CDR3 sequence: CASSQRGGSYNEQFF. The DNA for the CDR3 is TGTGCCAGCAGCCAACGTGGGGGTTCCTACAATGAGCAGTTCTTC.

This clonotype has just a few counts. The V call is TRBV10-3, the J call TRBJ2-1; 7 bases are shared with TRBD2. The CDR3 is 15 residues long. Unmatched junction bases numbered 11, after V lost 4 bases and J lost 8 bases. Per the germline V gene, CDR1 is ENHRY and CDR2 is SYGVKD. The CDR3 spells CAISGGGVGRDEQFF. Written as DNA, the CDR3 is TGTGCCATCAGTGGGGGGGGAGTCGGGCGCGATGAGCAGTTCTTC.

The chain recombines TRBV7-2 with TRBJ1-3; D gene ambiguous. V lost 6 bases and J 2 bases, leaving 8 bases between the germline ends. CDR1 is SGHTA and CDR2 is FQGNSA in the germline V gene. This CDR3 contains 13 residues. The CDR3 DNA reads as TGTGCCAGCAGTGCCCCTCCTGGAAACACCATATATTTT. This translates into CASSAPPGNTIYF.

The genes are TRBV21-1 and TRBJ2-2; TRBD2 was called by the table and not checked on the DNA. TRBV21-1 is marked as a pseudogene. The CDR3 sequence is 19 residues long. The CDR3 protein is CASSPEETSGGAYTGELFF. CDR3 coding DNA: TGTGCCAGCAGCCCAGAAGAGACTAGCGGGGGAGCCTACACCGGGGAGCTGTTTTTT.

This clonotype was seen only a few times. The chain has TRBV4-1 and TRBJ2-2, with no clear D. The CDR3 is 14 residues long. Germline-derived CDR1 and CDR2 are MGHRA and YSYEKL. V shed 4 bases and J shed 1 base, with 7 bases lying between them. The CDR3 region has the DNA TGCGCCAGCAGCCGAGACGGGAACACCGGGGAGCTGTTTTTT. As protein: CASSRDGNTGELFF.

This clonotype was counted a few times. CDR3 region: CASSQAEGQYF. The CDR3 coding sequence is TGTGCCAGCAGCCAAGCCGAGGGTCAGTACTTC. J is TRBJ2-7 and V is TRBV14; tentatively, D is TRBD2 (5 bases). In germline, CDR1 is SGHDN, CDR2 FVKESK. The germline V and J ends were trimmed by 1 base and 10 bases, with 8 bases remaining between them. This CDR3 is 11 amino acids long.

This sequence joins TRBV29-1 and TRBJ2-1, with D perhaps TRBD2 (5 bases). There are 14 residues in the CDR3. CDR1 is SQVTM and CDR2 is ANQGSEA in the germline V gene. The CDR3 region is CSVQPQERYNEQFF. CDR3 sequence (DNA): TGCAGTGTTCAGCCTCAAGAGCGGTACAATGAGCAGTTCTTC.

The chain is built from TRBV18 and TRBJ2-7; 7 bases fit TRBD1. From germline, CDR1 is KGHSH and CDR2 LQKENI. The CDR3 has 13 amino acids. The junction had 4 bases not matched to a gene; V was cut back by 2 bases and J by 6 bases. The chain's CDR3 is CASSPYTGAEQYF. CDR3 sequence (DNA): TGTGCCAGCTCACCATATACAGGGGCCGAGCAGTACTTC. The entire variable domain, with the rest obtained from reference TRBV18 and TRBJ2-7, is as follows: NAGVMQNPRHLVRRRGQEARLRCSPMKGHSHVYWYRQLPEEGLKFMVYLQKENIIDESGMPKERFSAEFPKEGPSILRIQQVVRGDSAAYFCASSPYTGAEQYFGPGTRLTVT.

This clonotype was detected only a few times. CDR3 DNA: TGTGCCAGCAGTTTATTTGGCCTAGCCACCCATGAGCAGTTCTTC. It is translated as CASSLFGLATHEQFF. The chain carries TRBV28 and TRBJ2-5; a possible D gene is TRBD2 (5 bases). The DNA end is a closer match to TRBJ2-1, so the J assignment may be wrong. The CDR3 is 15 amino acids. The germline V gene encodes CDR1 MDHEN and CDR2 SYDVKM.

The sample holds a few counts of this clonotype. The conserved phenylalanine or tryptophan normally closing the CDR3 is absent here, so this likely arose from a read error. Because the CDR3's place on the DNA is in doubt, the DNA is left out and the CDR3 is given as listed by TCRdb. The CDR3 sequence is CASSARDQGI. The rearrangement uses TRBV28 and TRBJ2-5; TRBD1 reflects the table's D call only, with no check against the DNA. The CDR3 has 10 residues if both end residues are counted. Germline loops: CDR1 MDHEN, CDR2 SYDVKM.

This clonotype was detected only a few times. J is TRBJ2-3 and V is TRBV12-3 or TRBV12-4, with a possible D match to TRBD1 (5 bases). This CDR3 has 15 residues. V lost 2 bases to trimming and J lost 4 bases, with 13 bases between them. As DNA, the CDR3 is TGTGCCAGCAGTTTAAGCCAGGGCCGGGCAGATACGCAGTATTTT. Its translation: CASSLSQGRADTQYF.

This clonotype occurred a few times. This chain uses TRBV11-2 with TRBJ2-7; 9 nucleotides align to TRBD2. Trimming cost V 3 bases and J 5 bases; bases outside gene matches: 8. This CDR3 has 15 amino acids. Germline CDR1 SGHAT, CDR2 FQNNGV. For the CDR3, the DNA is TGTGCCAGCAGCTTCACAAGGCGGGGGGGCCACGAGCAGTACTTC. It codes for CASSFTRRGGHEQYF.

This clonotype was detected a few times. The V call is TRBV15, the J call TRBJ2-5; D call uncertain. Trimming shortened V by 0 bases and J by 2 bases, and 10 bases separated the two germline ends. The CDR3 is 15 amino acids. Germline V gives CDR1 LNHNV, CDR2 YYDKDF (reference sequence). In nucleotides, the CDR3 is TGTGCCACCAGCAGAGAAGGGCAGAATCAAGAGACCCAGTACTTC. It is translated as CATSREGQNQETQYF.

This clonotype came up a few times. The chain recombines TRBV12-3 or TRBV12-4 with TRBJ2-7, with a possible D match to TRBD2 (7 bases). Deletions cut 5 bases from V and 3 bases from J, with 17 bases between. The CDR3 sequence is 15 residues long. This CDR3 reads CASSRGAGANYEQYF. The DNA for the CDR3 is TGTGCCAGCAGTCGGGGGGCGGGAGCAAACTACGAGCAGTACTTC.

This clonotype was counted a few times. The CDR3 bases are TGTGCCACCAGCGGCAGGGGATGGAGCACTGAAGCTTTCTTT. Translating gives CATSGRGWSTEAFF. The chain combines TRBV15 with TRBJ1-1; D might be TRBD1 (6 bases). V was shortened by 5 bases and J by 4 bases, with 14 bases between the two germline ends. There are 14 residues in the CDR3. The germline V gene encodes CDR1 LNHNV and CDR2 YYDKDF (reference sequence).